The present entry profiles one T cell receptor beta chain with its context. This sample was taken from a study of blood T cell repertoires in COVID-19. The germline gives CDR1 SGHRS, CDR2 YFSETQ. The CDR3 length is 16 residues. Losses at the gene ends were 4 bases for V and 7 bases for J; bases not matched to a gene: 11. Only in-frame clones appear in the TCRdb table, and some are missing; sequencing was by immunoSEQ multiplex PCR. The profile shows 15,000 to 20,000 clones, approximately 86% of them singletons. The specimen was peripheral blood. The chain has TRBV5-1 and TRBJ2-1; 10 bases fit TRBD2. This receptor was taken from a man in his 70s with acute or convalescent COVID-19. The CDR3 sequence: CASSPGAGGPGNEQFF. DNA for the CDR3: TGCGCCAGCAGCCCGGGAGCGGGAGGGCCCGGAAATGAGCAGTTCTTC.